Each of the 15 T cell receptor beta chains below was sequenced from the same sample in a study of cytomegalovirus exposure and HLA in healthy donors. This PCR relied on a set of 60 Vbeta primers and 13 Jbeta primers. Profiling relied on immunoSEQ multiplex PCR, and the TCRdb table lists in-frame clones only, not all of them. The sample has some 130,000 clones, about 74% seen once. The sample comprised PBMCs. These receptors were collected from a male donor in good health and CMV-seronegative.

This rearrangement joins TRBV9 to TRBJ2-1, with 11 bases identical to TRBD2. J was trimmed by 3 bases and V by 4 bases; bases with no gene match: 0. The germline CDR1 and CDR2 sequences are SGDLS and YYNGEE. The CDR3 has 14 residues. CDR3 sequence: CASSLAGGYNEQFF. DNA of the CDR3: TGTGCCAGCAGCCTAGCGGGAGGCTACAATGAGCAGTTCTTC.

The table lists this clone with a count of one. The chain uses TRBV7-8 and TRBJ2-1; D unresolved. Trimming cost V 5 bases and J 6 bases, with 17 bases left between them. Germline lookup yields CDR1 SGHVS and CDR2 FQNEAQ. The CDR3 consists of 15 residues. The CDR3 DNA sequence: TGTGCCAGCAGCGCCCTACTTAGTTCTGGCAATGAGCAGTTCTTC. Protein sequence: CASSALLSSGNEQFF.

The chain has TRBV5-1 and TRBJ2-3, with TRBD1 matching 10 bases. Germline CDR1 is SGHRS and CDR2 is YFSETQ. CDR3 length: 16 amino acids. The junction had 4 bases not matched to a gene; V was cut back by 3 bases and J by 0 bases. The CDR3 protein is CASSSGDRGSTDTQYF. For the CDR3, the DNA is TGCGCCAGCAGCTCGGGGGACAGGGGCAGCACAGATACGCAGTATTTT.

The rearrangement uses TRBV6-5 and TRBJ1-1, with a possible D match to TRBD1 (5 bases). Germline loops: CDR1 MNHEY, CDR2 SVGAGI. The CDR3 extends over 13 amino acids. Trimming removed 6 bases at V and 1 base at J, with 9 bases between. CDR3 sequence reads: CASRSRENTEAFF. As DNA, the CDR3 is TGTGCCAGCAGGTCCAGGGAGAACACTGAAGCTTTCTTT.

This clone was seen a single time. The V and J genes are TRBV29-1 and TRBJ1-2; 11 bases fit TRBD1. Germline values: CDR1 SQVTM, CDR2 ANQGSEA. CDR3 length equals 15 residues. V shed 0 bases and J 4 bases; nucleotides not matched to a gene: 4. CDR3 nucleotides: TGCAGCGTTGAAGATCGGACAGGGGGCCTCTATGGCTACACCTTC. This gives the protein CSVEDRTGGLYGYTF.

The rearrangement joins TRBV6-1 to TRBJ1-3, with D perhaps TRBD1 (6 bases). With 7 bases removed from V and 5 bases from J, the gap between germline ends came to 12 bases. The CDR3 totals 13 residues. Germline V gives CDR1 MNHNS, CDR2 SASEGT. The CDR3 sequence is CASTMQGRNTIYF. The CDR3 DNA reads TGTGCCAGCACTATGCAGGGGAGAAACACCATATATTTT.

This chain uses TRBV7-9 with TRBJ2-1, with D tentatively TRBD2 (5 bases). CDR1 and CDR2 from the germline V gene are SEHNR and FQNEAQ (reference sequence). This CDR3 comprises 11 residues. Trimming shortened V by 5 bases and J by 9 bases, and 8 bases separated the two germline ends. As DNA, the CDR3 is TGTGCCAGCAGCCCCCGGGGTGAGCAGTTCTTC. Translation gives CASSPRGEQFF.

This clone was recorded a few times. The chain uses TRBV9 and TRBJ2-3, with 7 nucleotides matching TRBD1. V was pared by 4 bases and J by 0 bases, with 14 bases of the junction left unmatched. Germline V gives CDR1 SGDLS, CDR2 YYNGEE. The CDR3 sequence is 18 residues long. In DNA form, the CDR3 reads TGTGCCAGCAGCCTACGACAGGGACGGGCTGGTAGCACAGATACGCAGTATTTT. Residues: CASSLRQGRAGSTDTQYF.

The sample holds one count of this clone. The V and J genes are TRBV6-1 and TRBJ1-3; a possible D gene is TRBD1 (5 bases). Germline loops: CDR1 MNHNS, CDR2 SASEGT. The CDR3 is made up of 17 amino acids. Trimming left V 2 bases short and J 0 bases short, with 14 bases between. The CDR3 nucleotides read TGTGCCAGCAGTGAACGGAGCAGGGCCTACTCTGGAAACACCATATATTTT. This gives the protein CASSERSRAYSGNTIYF.

The gene calls are TRBV15 and TRBJ2-2; a possible D gene is TRBD1 (7 bases). Germline CDR1 reads LNHNV; CDR2 reads YYDKDF (reference sequence). V lost 3 bases to trimming and J lost 5 bases, with 16 bases between them. The CDR3 runs 16 residues. CDR3: CATSSRQGGRTGELFF. The CDR3 DNA reads TGTGCCACCAGCAGCCGCCAGGGGGGTCGGACCGGGGAGCTGTTTTTT.

This clone was recorded once. The J gene is TRBJ1-2, the V gene TRBV4-3; no clear D gene. Germline assignment: CDR1 LGHNA and CDR2 YSLEER. V gave up 0 bases and J gave up 4 bases, with 9 bases separating them. The CDR3 has 14 amino acids. The CDR3 sequence: CASSQDSGVYGYTF. The CDR3 coding sequence is TGCGCCAGCAGCCAAGATTCCGGAGTCTATGGCTACACCTTC.

The chain couples TRBV5-6 to TRBJ2-2, with TRBD2 identical over 13 bases. Germline values: CDR1 SGHDT, CDR2 YYEEEE. With 4 bases clipped from V and 7 bases from J, the junction kept 13 bases outside the gene matches. The CDR3 runs to 18 residues. The CDR3 coding sequence is TGTGCCAGCAGCACCCAACCCGGACTAGCGGGAGCAAGCGGGGAGCTGTTTTTT. It encodes CASSTQPGLAGASGELFF.

This clone was recorded once. V is TRBV7-2 and J is TRBJ1-2, with a possible D match to TRBD1 (6 bases). The CDR3 extends over 13 amino acids. V shed 1 base and J shed 8 bases, with 11 bases lying between them. The germline V gene encodes CDR1 SGHTA and CDR2 FQGNSA. The CDR3 DNA is TGTGCCAGCAGCTTAGACAGGGCTGGGGGCTACACCTTC. Translating it yields CASSLDRAGGYTF.

This clone appeared a few times. The genes are TRBV5-4 and TRBJ2-7, with TRBD1 matching 9 bases. The germline V gene encodes CDR1 SGHNT and CDR2 YYREEE (reference sequence). J was trimmed by 2 bases and V by 4 bases; bases with no gene match: 13. This CDR3 has 17 amino acids. This CDR3 is CASSRPVGGDRAYEQYF. CDR3 DNA sequence: TGTGCCAGCAGCCGACCTGTTGGCGGGGACAGGGCCTACGAGCAGTACTTC.

The rearrangement uses TRBV5-1 and TRBJ2-7; 9 positions match TRBD1. Germline CDR1 and CDR2: SGHRS and YFSETQ. J gave up 6 bases and V 4 bases, and 8 bases lay outside the gene matches. The CDR3 length is 14 residues. CDR3 bases: TGCGCCAGCAGCCTCTCCGGGACAGGGCTCGAGCAGTACTTC. Protein product: CASSLSGTGLEQYF.